The T cell receptor beta chain described here comes from a study of T cell responses to AZD1222 COVID-19 vaccine. The study, taken as a whole, reports: When two AZD1222 doses had been given, Spike-specific TCR breadth and depth rose. At study baseline, merely several AZD1222 recipients were seropositive. Females made up more of the donors, who were largely white British, and clonal diversity may have come out too low.

Researchers grouped second doses given at about 4 or about 12 weeks into one pool. From germline, CDR1 is SQVTM and CDR2 ANQGSEA. This CDR3 has 13 residues. Trimming left V 4 bases short and J 2 bases short, with 12 bases between. Measured with immunoSEQ multiplex PCR; TCRdb has only the in-frame clones, and not every one. Of some 130,000 clones in the sample, 85% to 95% were seen once. As for this clone: What it binds is unknown.

The V gene is TRBV29-1, the J gene TRBJ2-7; D possibly matches TRBD1 or TRBD2 (5 bases each). The source material was peripheral blood, sampled 28 days after the second AZD1222 dose. The TCR was taken from an adult who received the AZD1222 COVID-19 vaccine. In nucleotides, the CDR3 is TGCAGCGTTGGTGGGGACGGGCCCTACGAGCAGTACTTC. Its translation: CSVGGDGPYEQYF.